These 10 T cell receptor beta chains originate from one sample sequenced in a study of T cell clones after liver transplantation. The protocol was immunoSEQ multiplex PCR, while the TCRdb copy is restricted to in-frame clones and leaves out a portion. The sample records 50,000 to 60,000 clones, around 70% being singletons. Sample: CD4+ T cells from blood, taken at the approximately 16-month timepoint. Receptors were obtained from a human patient who received a liver transplant. Some T cells may originate from the graft donor.

The genes are TRBV18 and TRBJ2-2; TRBD1 agrees at 8 bases. Germline loops: CDR1 KGHSH, CDR2 LQKENI. The CDR3 covers 14 residues. The J segment lost 7 bases and the V segment lost 8 bases, leaving 9 bases of the junction unmatched. CDR3 nucleotides: TGTGCCAGCAATCCGCAGGGGGCCGACGGGGAGCTGTTTTTT. Protein: CASNPQGADGELFF.

V usage is TRBV5-6 and J usage is TRBJ2-2; perhaps TRBD1 as D (5 bases). CDR1 is SGHDT, CDR2 YYEEEE, per germline. V lost 0 bases and J 4 bases, leaving 7 bases between the germline ends. The CDR3 extends over 14 amino acids. The CDR3 sequence: CASSLGRVTGELFF. The DNA of the CDR3 is TGTGCCAGCAGCTTGGGCAGGGTCACCGGGGAGCTGTTTTTT.

This chain links TRBV11-2 with TRBJ1-1; a possible D gene is TRBD1 (6 bases). Germline values: CDR1 SGHAT, CDR2 FQNNGV. The ends were cut back, 3 bases at V and 1 base at J, with 9 bases in the middle. This CDR3 is built from 14 residues. In DNA, the CDR3 is TGTGCCAGCAGCTTGGGGGACACGAACACTGAAGCTTTCTTT. This sequence encodes CASSLGDTNTEAFF.

J is TRBJ2-1 and V is TRBV5-1; 12 nucleotides line up with TRBD2. Germline V gives CDR1 SGHRS, CDR2 YFSETQ. Germline trimming cut 0 bases from V and 6 bases from J; bases unmatched to any gene: 4. The CDR3 runs 16 residues. The CDR3 reads CASSLALAGGSNEQFF. The DNA of the CDR3 is TGCGCCAGCAGCTTGGCTCTAGCGGGAGGGTCCAATGAGCAGTTCTTC. Based on the CDR3 plus reference TRBV5-1 and TRBJ2-1, the full variable domain is KAGVTQTPRYLIKTRGQQVTLSCSPISGHRSVSWYQQTPGQGLQFLFEYFSETQRNKGNFPGRFSGRQFSNSRSEMNVSTLELGDSALYLCASSLALAGGSNEQFFGPGTRLTVL.

The chain's CDR3 is CASSFKVGQGYTGELFF. The CDR3 bases are TGTGCCAGCAGCTTTAAAGTCGGACAGGGATACACCGGGGAGCTGTTTTTT. The V call is TRBV7-2, the J call TRBJ2-2; 8 positions match TRBD1. Trimming took 3 bases from V and 3 from J; bases not matched to a gene: 9. In germline, CDR1 is SGHTA, CDR2 FQGNSA. The CDR3 has 17 residues.

The chain links TRBV6-1 to TRBJ2-1; D may match TRBD1 or TRBD2 (5 bases each). The V gene lost 2 bases and the J gene lost 9 bases, with 14 bases spanning the gap. This CDR3 region has 14 residues. The germline gives CDR1 MNHNS, CDR2 SASEGT. In DNA, the CDR3 is TGTGCCAGCAGTGAAATGTGGGGGTCGAGTGAGCAGTTCTTC. It is translated as CASSEMWGSSEQFF.

This clone was seen a handful of times. The CDR3 spells CASSLYGPGSYEQYF. CDR3 DNA: TGTGCCAGCAGCTTATACGGCCCGGGGAGCTACGAGCAGTACTTC. The chain has TRBV13 and TRBJ2-7; TRBD2 might be the D (5 bases). CDR1 and CDR2 (germline): PRHDT, FYEKMQ (reference sequence). Trimming took off 2 bases at V and 3 bases at J, with 14 bases between the two ends. This CDR3 is built from 15 residues.

Only a few counts were recorded for this clone. The V and J genes are TRBV5-1 and TRBJ1-3; the match to TRBD1 covers 9 bases. This CDR3 is built from 17 residues. Germline V CDR1 and CDR2: SGHRS, YFSETQ. Unmatched junction bases numbered 5, after V lost 1 base and J lost 0 bases. The CDR3 sequence: CASSLTGTGYSGNTIYF. The CDR3 coding sequence is TGCGCCAGCAGCTTGACCGGGACAGGGTACTCTGGAAACACCATATATTTT.

By its share, this clone is medium-sized. The genes are TRBV7-2 and TRBJ2-7, with D hard to call. CDR1 and CDR2 from the germline V gene are SGHTA and FQGNSA. The CDR3 extends over 14 amino acids. The V gene lost 4 bases and the J gene lost 2 bases, with 12 bases spanning the gap. CDR3 region: CASSSGGLPYEQYF. The CDR3 DNA follows: TGTGCCAGCAGCTCAGGTGGCTTACCCTACGAGCAGTACTTC. The full variable domain, rest sourced from reference TRBV7-2 and TRBJ2-7, is GAGVSQSPSNKVTEKGKDVELRCDPISGHTALYWYRQSLGQGLEFLIYFQGNSAPDKSGLPSDRFSAERTGGSVSTLTIQRTQQEDSAVYLCASSSGGLPYEQYFGPGTRLTVT.

The chain is built from TRBV6-5 and TRBJ1-1; D is perhaps TRBD1 (5 bases). Germline V gives CDR1 MNHEY, CDR2 SVGAGI. The CDR3 contains 13 residues. Trimming stripped 6 bases from V and 1 base from J, with 9 bases between. This CDR3 reads CASRSGQNTEAFF. The CDR3 DNA sequence: TGTGCCAGCAGAAGCGGACAGAACACTGAAGCTTTCTTT.